This is a list of T cell receptor beta chains from one sample in a study of OX40 agonist ivuxolimab in advanced cancers. Profiling relied on immunoSEQ multiplex PCR, and the TCRdb table lists in-frame clones only, not all of them. The sample yields about 74,000 clones, around 83% seen once. Sequenced material: CD4+ or CD8+ T cells sorted from blood, taken in a trial of the OX40 agonist ivuxolimab. The receptors originated from an adult with an advanced solid tumor such as melanoma, head and neck, liver or kidney cancer. The CDR3 runs from the conserved cysteine through the conserved F or W. Fields, in order: CDR3 protein, CDR3 DNA, D gene, V gene, clone size, J gene. A D gene is named only where the DNA matches it firmly. Only some rows state a clone size, as once, few, many or a class for expanded clones.

cdr3_aa: CASSPSSGGGNQPQHF; cdr3_nt: TGTGCCAGCAGTCCCTCTTCGGGGGGTGGCAATCAGCCCCAGCATTTT; d_call: .; v_call: TRBV27; clone_size: .; j_call: TRBJ1-5
cdr3_aa: CSGDLAGGQFF; cdr3_nt: TGCAGTGGGGACCTAGCGGGAGGGCAGTTCTTC; d_call: TRBD2; v_call: TRBV20-1; clone_size: .; j_call: TRBJ2-1
cdr3_aa: CASSLGGVAADTQYF; cdr3_nt: TGTGCCAGCAGCTTAGGAGGGGTTGCGGCAGATACGCAGTATTTT; d_call: .; v_call: TRBV7-9; clone_size: .; j_call: TRBJ2-3
cdr3_aa: CASRIGGANEKLFF; cdr3_nt: TGTGCCAGCAGGATAGGAGGGGCTAATGAAAAACTGTTTTTT; d_call: .; v_call: TRBV6-1; clone_size: .; j_call: TRBJ1-4
cdr3_aa: CASSQMGQMNTEAFF; cdr3_nt: TGTGCCAGCTCGCAAATGGGACAGATGAACACTGAAGCTTTCTTT; d_call: TRBD1; v_call: TRBV18; clone_size: .; j_call: TRBJ1-1
cdr3_aa: CASSLSGSIYNEQFF; cdr3_nt: TGTGCCAGCAGTTTGAGCGGGAGCATTTACAATGAGCAGTTCTTC; d_call: TRBD2; v_call: TRBV2; clone_size: .; j_call: TRBJ2-1
cdr3_aa: CASSGASGEQYF; cdr3_nt: TGTGCCAGCAGTGGGGCCAGTGGCGAGCAGTACTTC; d_call: .; v_call: TRBV6-1; clone_size: .; j_call: TRBJ2-7
cdr3_aa: CASSFTSVTDTQYF; cdr3_nt: TGTGCCAGCAGCTTCACTAGCGTCACAGATACGCAGTATTTT; d_call: TRBD2; v_call: TRBV9; clone_size: .; j_call: TRBJ2-3
cdr3_aa: CASSPTGTGPRAFF; cdr3_nt: TGTGCCAGCAGCCCCACCGGGACAGGGCCTAGAGCTTTCTTT; d_call: TRBD1; v_call: TRBV7-3; clone_size: .; j_call: TRBJ1-1
cdr3_aa: CASSPPQGLHEKLFF; cdr3_nt: TGTGCCAGCAGCCCCCCCCAGGGCCTCCATGAAAAACTGTTTTTT; d_call: .; v_call: TRBV28; clone_size: few; j_call: TRBJ1-4
cdr3_aa: CASSLLAGGGGNEKLFF; cdr3_nt: TGTGCCAGCAGTTTATTGGCAGGGGGCGGGGGCAATGAAAAACTGTTTTTT; d_call: TRBD1; v_call: TRBV27; clone_size: .; j_call: TRBJ1-4
cdr3_aa: CASSSQLASEELFF; cdr3_nt: TGTGCCAGCAGCTCACAACTAGCGAGCGAGGAGCTGTTTTTT; d_call: TRBD2; v_call: TRBV7-6; clone_size: .; j_call: TRBJ2-2
cdr3_aa: CASSLEVQGAMNTQYF; cdr3_nt: TGTGCCAGCAGCTTAGAGGTACAGGGGGCGATGAATACGCAGTATTTT; d_call: TRBD1; v_call: TRBV7-6; clone_size: few; j_call: TRBJ2-3
cdr3_aa: CASSLTSSGANVLTF; cdr3_nt: TGTGCCAGCAGCTTGACCTCCTCTGGGGCCAACGTCCTGACTTTC; d_call: .; v_call: TRBV25-1; clone_size: .; j_call: TRBJ2-6
cdr3_aa: CASSLGGVQPQHF; cdr3_nt: TGTGCCAGCAGCTTAGGGGGGGTCCAGCCCCAGCATTTT; d_call: .; v_call: TRBV7-9; clone_size: .; j_call: TRBJ1-5
cdr3_aa: CAIRALTLQETQYF; cdr3_nt: TGTGCCATCCGGGCCCTCACCCTTCAAGAGACCCAGTACTTC; d_call: .; v_call: TRBV28; clone_size: .; j_call: TRBJ2-5
cdr3_aa: CATSRDIPGIVADTQYF; cdr3_nt: TGTGCCACCAGCAGAGATATACCAGGGATAGTTGCAGATACGCAGTATTTT; d_call: .; v_call: TRBV15; clone_size: .; j_call: TRBJ2-3
cdr3_aa: CASSKEGGSNQPQHF; cdr3_nt: TGTGCCAGTAGTAAAGAGGGAGGGAGCAATCAGCCCCAGCATTTT; d_call: .; v_call: TRBV19; clone_size: .; j_call: TRBJ1-5
cdr3_aa: CASNYGWEAFF; cdr3_nt: TGTGCCAGCAACTACGGGTGGGAAGCTTTCTTT; d_call: .; v_call: TRBV28; clone_size: once; j_call: TRBJ1-1
cdr3_aa: CASSSTLRDGNYEQYF; cdr3_nt: TGTGCCAGCAGTTCTACCCTACGGGACGGCAACTACGAGCAGTACTTC; d_call: .; v_call: TRBV27; clone_size: .; j_call: TRBJ2-7
cdr3_aa: CASRPPETYEQYF; cdr3_nt: TGTGCCAGCCGTCCCCCAGAGACCTACGAGCAGTACTTC; d_call: .; v_call: TRBV11-2; clone_size: .; j_call: TRBJ2-7
cdr3_aa: CASSLASGQSSYEQYF; cdr3_nt: TGTGCCAGCAGCTTAGCCAGCGGGCAAAGCTCCTACGAGCAGTACTTC; d_call: .; v_call: TRBV7-9; clone_size: .; j_call: TRBJ2-7
cdr3_aa: CASSLPGGENIQYF; cdr3_nt: TGTGCCAGCAGCTTGCCCGGCGGAGAAAACATTCAGTACTTC; d_call: .; v_call: TRBV5-6; clone_size: .; j_call: TRBJ2-4
cdr3_aa: CASSLDREDTIYF; cdr3_nt: TGTGCCAGCAGCTTAGACAGGGAGGACACCATATATTTT; d_call: .; v_call: TRBV7-2; clone_size: .; j_call: TRBJ1-3
cdr3_aa: CASSSPGREGYIQYF; cdr3_nt: TGTGCCAGCAGCTCCCCGGGGAGGGAGGGATACATTCAGTACTTC; d_call: TRBD2; v_call: TRBV7-9; clone_size: .; j_call: TRBJ2-4
cdr3_aa: CAIRATSGPTARGELFF; cdr3_nt: TGTGCCATCAGAGCGACTAGCGGGCCCACCGCCCGCGGGGAGCTGTTTTTT; d_call: TRBD2; v_call: TRBV10-3; clone_size: .; j_call: TRBJ2-2
cdr3_aa: CASSSGLAYNEQFF; cdr3_nt: TGTGCCAGCAGCTCCGGACTGGCTTACAATGAGCAGTTCTTC; d_call: .; v_call: TRBV7-3; clone_size: .; j_call: TRBJ2-1
cdr3_aa: CASTASPAGNGYTF; cdr3_nt: TGTGCCAGCACTGCGAGCCCCGCAGGGAATGGCTACACCTTC; d_call: .; v_call: TRBV6-1; clone_size: .; j_call: TRBJ1-2
cdr3_aa: CASSLGHNSNQPQHF; cdr3_nt: TGTGCCAGCAGTTTAGGACACAATAGCAATCAGCCCCAGCATTTT; d_call: .; v_call: TRBV27; clone_size: .; j_call: TRBJ1-5
cdr3_aa: CASSSQGYEQYF; cdr3_nt: TGTGCCAGCAGTTCACAGGGGTACGAGCAGTACTTC; d_call: TRBD1; v_call: TRBV6-6; clone_size: .; j_call: TRBJ2-7
cdr3_aa: CASGIGQGGSGELFF; cdr3_nt: TGTGCCAGCGGGATCGGACAGGGAGGATCCGGGGAGCTGTTTTTT; d_call: TRBD1; v_call: TRBV2; clone_size: once; j_call: TRBJ2-2
cdr3_aa: CASSQAWLGANVLTF; cdr3_nt: TGCGCCAGCAGCCAAGCCTGGCTCGGGGCCAACGTCCTGACTTTC; d_call: .; v_call: TRBV4-3; clone_size: .; j_call: TRBJ2-6
cdr3_aa: CASSFGGWITEAFF; cdr3_nt: TGTGCCAGCAGTTTTGGGGGGTGGATCACTGAAGCTTTCTTT; d_call: .; v_call: TRBV28; clone_size: .; j_call: TRBJ1-1